Sequencing of this TCR beta chain was carried out in a study of regulatory T cells in long-lasting Graves disease. Concerning this clonotype: The antigen is undetermined.

CDR3 regions were amplified by Arm-PCR using iRepertoire HTBI primers to build TCR beta libraries. From the multiplex PCR reads, TCRdb called clonotypes with MiXCR, one entry per CDR3 protein. The table has about 610,000 distinct CDR3 sequences, 15% to 20% seen once. General study findings and limits: It was in persistent disease that TRBV28, TRBJ1-2 and TRBJ2-5 were favored.

V was pared by 1 base and J by 4 bases, with 7 bases of the junction left unmatched. CDR3 length equals 14 residues. The V gene's germline CDR1 is DFQATT and CDR2 SNEGSKA (reference sequence). Sample time point: newly diagnosed GD, antithyroid drugs for less than 3 months. Generation of the TCR library employed RNA extracted from PBMCs. These data are also associated with another study on T cells in Graves' hyperthyroidism and ophthalmopathy.

The gene calls are TRBV20-1 and TRBJ2-7; 7 bases align to TRBD2. Sequenced here: peripheral blood mononuclear cells (PBMCs), sampled at new diagnosis, from a patient treated with antithyroid drugs. The receptor's source is a man aged 18 to 29 with Graves disease. The CDR3: CSARGRAGVYEQYF. In nucleotides, the CDR3 is TGCAGTGCTAGAGGCAGGGCGGGGGTATACGAGCAGTACTTC.